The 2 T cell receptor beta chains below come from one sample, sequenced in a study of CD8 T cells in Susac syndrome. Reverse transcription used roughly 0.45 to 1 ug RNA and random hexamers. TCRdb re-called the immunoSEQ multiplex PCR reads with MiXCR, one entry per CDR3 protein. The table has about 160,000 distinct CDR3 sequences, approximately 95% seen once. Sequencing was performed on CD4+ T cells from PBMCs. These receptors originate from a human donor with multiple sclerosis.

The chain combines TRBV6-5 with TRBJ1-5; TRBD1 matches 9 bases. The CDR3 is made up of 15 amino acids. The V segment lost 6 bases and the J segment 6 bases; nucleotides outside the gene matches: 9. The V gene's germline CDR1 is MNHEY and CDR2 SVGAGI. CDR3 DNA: TGTGCCAGCAGGGGACAGGGCGATCGCGGTCAGCCCCAGCATTTT. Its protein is CASRGQGDRGQPQHF.

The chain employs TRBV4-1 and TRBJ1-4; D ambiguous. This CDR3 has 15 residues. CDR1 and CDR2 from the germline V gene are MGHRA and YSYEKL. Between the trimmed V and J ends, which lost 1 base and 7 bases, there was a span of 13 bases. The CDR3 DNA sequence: TGCGCCAGCAGCCAAGTCGGTTTACGGGGTGAAAAACTGTTTTTT. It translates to CASSQVGLRGEKLFF.